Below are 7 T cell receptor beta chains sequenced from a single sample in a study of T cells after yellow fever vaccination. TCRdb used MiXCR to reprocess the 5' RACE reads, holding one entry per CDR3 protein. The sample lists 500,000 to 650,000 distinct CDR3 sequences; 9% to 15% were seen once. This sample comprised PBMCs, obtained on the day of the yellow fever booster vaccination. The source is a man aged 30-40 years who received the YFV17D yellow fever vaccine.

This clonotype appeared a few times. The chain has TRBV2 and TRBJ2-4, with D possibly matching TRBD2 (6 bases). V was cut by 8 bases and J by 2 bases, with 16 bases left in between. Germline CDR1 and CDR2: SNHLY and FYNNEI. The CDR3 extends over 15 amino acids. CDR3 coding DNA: TGTGCCAGCCAAAGGGGACTGAAATCCAAAAACATTCAGTACTTC. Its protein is CASQRGLKSKNIQYF.

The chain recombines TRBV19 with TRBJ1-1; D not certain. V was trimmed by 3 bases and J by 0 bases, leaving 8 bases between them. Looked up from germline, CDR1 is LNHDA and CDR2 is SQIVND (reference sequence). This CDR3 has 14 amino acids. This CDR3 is CASSIWEMNTEAFF. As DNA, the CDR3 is TGTGCCAGTAGTATCTGGGAAATGAACACTGAAGCTTTCTTT.

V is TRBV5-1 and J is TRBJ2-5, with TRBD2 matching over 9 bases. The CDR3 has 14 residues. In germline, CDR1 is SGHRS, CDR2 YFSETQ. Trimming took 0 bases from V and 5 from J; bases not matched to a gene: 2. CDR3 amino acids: CASSLAGLAETQYF. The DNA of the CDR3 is TGCGCCAGCAGCTTGGCCGGACTAGCGGAGACCCAGTACTTC.

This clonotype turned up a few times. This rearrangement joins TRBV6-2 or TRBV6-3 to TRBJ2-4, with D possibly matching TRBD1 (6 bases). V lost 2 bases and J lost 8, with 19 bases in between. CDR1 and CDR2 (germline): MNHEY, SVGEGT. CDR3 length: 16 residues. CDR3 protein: CASSYPGAGVRDIQYF. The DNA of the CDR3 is TGTGCCAGCAGTTACCCCGGGGCAGGGGTCCGTGACATTCAGTACTTC.

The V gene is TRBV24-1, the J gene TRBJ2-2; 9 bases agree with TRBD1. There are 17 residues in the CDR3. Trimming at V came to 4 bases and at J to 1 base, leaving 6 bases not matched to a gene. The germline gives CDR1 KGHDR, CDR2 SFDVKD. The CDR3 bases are TGTGCCACCAGTGAGACAGGGGGACTTATGAACACCGGGGAGCTGTTTTTT. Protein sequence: CATSETGGLMNTGELFF.

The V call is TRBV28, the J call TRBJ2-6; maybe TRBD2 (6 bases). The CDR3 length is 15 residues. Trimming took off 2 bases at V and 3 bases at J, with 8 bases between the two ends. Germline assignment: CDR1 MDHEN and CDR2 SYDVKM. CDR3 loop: CASSLQGGGANVLTF. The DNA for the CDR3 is TGTGCCAGCAGTTTACAGGGAGGTGGGGCCAACGTCCTGACTTTC.

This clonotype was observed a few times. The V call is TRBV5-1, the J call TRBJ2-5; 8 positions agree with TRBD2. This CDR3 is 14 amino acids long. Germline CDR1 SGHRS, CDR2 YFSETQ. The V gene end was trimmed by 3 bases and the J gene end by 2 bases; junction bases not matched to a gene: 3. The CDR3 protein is CASSSGLVQETQYF. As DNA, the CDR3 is TGCGCCAGCAGCTCGGGACTAGTTCAAGAGACCCAGTACTTC.